These 5 T cell receptor beta chains share one sample of origin, sequenced in a study of T-cell memory formation after mild COVID-19 listed by TCRdb under 2021. The library was built by means of 5' RACE. TCRdb shows the sequencer as Illumina NovaSeq 6000. TCRdb itself trimmed the public reads at Q25 with fastp, ran MiXCR and retained productive beta chains. Each entry is one CDR3 protein sequence, shown with its most common DNA and genes. This sample is represented by 300,000 to 400,000 distinct CDR3 sequences; around 27% of them were singletons. 13% of the sample is held by the ten biggest clonotypes. Sequenced material: PBMCs or a T cell subset sorted from them (not recorded which). The receptors come from an adult woman who had mild COVID-19 (a few samples of this study predate the infection). The sample titles of this study are shuffled in the database, so cell type and time point are left out; the donor was told from shared clones.

As DNA, the CDR3 is TGTGCCAGCAGCCAAGATGGGGCCCAAGAGACCCAGTACTTC. Amino acids: CASSQDGAQETQYF. The V gene is TRBV14, the J gene TRBJ2-5; D may be TRBD1 (5 bases). The CDR3 consists of 14 residues. In germline, CDR1 is SGHDN, CDR2 FVKESK. V was trimmed by 0 bases and J by 1 base, leaving 6 bases between them.

The chain combines TRBV5-5 with TRBJ2-5, with 11 bases that match TRBD2. Germline loops: CDR1 SGHKS, CDR2 YYEKEE (reference sequence). Germline trimming cut 3 bases from V and 2 bases from J; bases unmatched to any gene: 6. This CDR3 is built from 16 residues. Written as DNA, the CDR3 is TGTGCCAGCAGCTCGGGACTAGCGGTTACACAAGAGACCCAGTACTTC. This gives the protein CASSSGLAVTQETQYF.

This clonotype was recorded many times. V gene TRBV30 combines with J gene TRBJ2-7; perhaps TRBD1 as D (6 bases). The CDR3 loop spans 13 amino acids. Trimming cost V 6 bases and J 2 bases, with 14 bases left between them. From germline, CDR1 is GTSNPN and CDR2 SVGIG (reference sequence). The CDR3 region has the DNA TGTGCCTGCGGGATGGACAGACCCTACGAGCAGTACTTC. It yields the protein CACGMDRPYEQYF.

The chain links TRBV4-2 to TRBJ1-1, with a tentative D call TRBD1 (5 bases). Trimming took 1 base from V and 6 from J, leaving 9 bases between them. The germline CDR1 and CDR2 sequences are LGHNA and YNFKEQ. This CDR3 contains 13 residues. CDR3: CASSQGGEAEAFF. CDR3 coding DNA: TGTGCCAGCAGCCAAGGAGGGGAGGCTGAAGCTTTCTTT.

This chain uses TRBV7-2 with TRBJ2-3; TRBD2 agrees at 11 bases. V was clipped by 2 bases and J by 4 bases; unmatched bases: 14. CDR1 and CDR2 (germline): SGHTA, FQGNSA. The CDR3 loop spans 19 amino acids. The CDR3 reads CASSLPLASGGSFADTQYF. The CDR3 nucleotides read TGTGCCAGCAGCTTACCCCTTGCTAGCGGGGGGAGTTTTGCAGATACGCAGTATTTT.